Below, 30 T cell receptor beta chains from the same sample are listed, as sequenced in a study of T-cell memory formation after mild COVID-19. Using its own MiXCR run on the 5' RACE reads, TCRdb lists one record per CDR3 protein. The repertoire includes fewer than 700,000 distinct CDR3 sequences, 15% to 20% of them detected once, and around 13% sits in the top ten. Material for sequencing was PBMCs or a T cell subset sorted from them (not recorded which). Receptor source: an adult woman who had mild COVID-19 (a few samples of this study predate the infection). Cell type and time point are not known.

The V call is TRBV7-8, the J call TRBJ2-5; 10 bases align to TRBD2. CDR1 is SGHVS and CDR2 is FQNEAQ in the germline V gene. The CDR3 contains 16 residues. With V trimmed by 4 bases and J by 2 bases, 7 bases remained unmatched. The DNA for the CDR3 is TGTGCCAGCAGCTGGGTAGCGGGGGGAAAACAAGAGACCCAGTACTTC. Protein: CASSWVAGGKQETQYF.

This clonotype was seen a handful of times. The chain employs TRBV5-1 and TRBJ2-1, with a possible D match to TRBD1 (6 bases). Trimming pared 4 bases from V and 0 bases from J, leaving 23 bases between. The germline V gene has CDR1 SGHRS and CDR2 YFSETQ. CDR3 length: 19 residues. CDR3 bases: TGCGCCAGCAGCGATAAAGGGGGACGTCCTCTCGACTCCTACAATGAGCAGTTCTTC. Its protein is CASSDKGGRPLDSYNEQFF.

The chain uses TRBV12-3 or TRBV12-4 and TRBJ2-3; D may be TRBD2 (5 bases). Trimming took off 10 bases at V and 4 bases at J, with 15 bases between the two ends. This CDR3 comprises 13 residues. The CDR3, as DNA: TGTGCCAACGGATATCGGGGTGCAGATACGCAGTATTTT. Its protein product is CANGYRGADTQYF.

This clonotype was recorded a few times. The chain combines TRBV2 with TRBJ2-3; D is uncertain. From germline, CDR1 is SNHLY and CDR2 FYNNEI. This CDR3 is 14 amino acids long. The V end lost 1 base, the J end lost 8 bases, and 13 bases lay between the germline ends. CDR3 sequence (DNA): TGTGCCAGCAGTGAAGTGGGCGCCGCGAGTACGCAGTATTTT. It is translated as CASSEVGAASTQYF.

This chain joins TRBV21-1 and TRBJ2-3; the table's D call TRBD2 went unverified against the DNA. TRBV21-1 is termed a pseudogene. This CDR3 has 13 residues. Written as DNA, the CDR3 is TGTGCCAGCAGCAAAGTAACCTCCGATACGCAGTATTTT. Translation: CASSKVTSDTQYF.

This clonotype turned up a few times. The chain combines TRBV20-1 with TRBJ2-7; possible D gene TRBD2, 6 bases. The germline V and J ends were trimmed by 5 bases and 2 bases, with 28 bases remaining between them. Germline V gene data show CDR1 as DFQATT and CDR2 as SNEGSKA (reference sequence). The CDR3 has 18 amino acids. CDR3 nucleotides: TGCAGTGCTTCCCCCTCGGGATGGGAGGCAAGCTGGACCTACGAGCAGTACTTC. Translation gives CSASPSGWEASWTYEQYF.

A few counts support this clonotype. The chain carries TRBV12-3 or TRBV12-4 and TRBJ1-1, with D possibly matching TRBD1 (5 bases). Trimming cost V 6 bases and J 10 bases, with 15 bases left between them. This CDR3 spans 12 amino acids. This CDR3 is CASSPQGRGAFF. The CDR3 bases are TGTGCCAGCAGCCCCCAGGGCCGGGGAGCTTTCTTT.

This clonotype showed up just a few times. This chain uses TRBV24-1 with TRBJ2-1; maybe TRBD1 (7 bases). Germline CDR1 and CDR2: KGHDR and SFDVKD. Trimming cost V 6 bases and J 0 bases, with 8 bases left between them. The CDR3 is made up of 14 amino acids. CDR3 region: CATSQGGSYNEQFF. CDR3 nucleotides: TGTGCCACCAGTCAGGGGGGCTCCTACAATGAGCAGTTCTTC.

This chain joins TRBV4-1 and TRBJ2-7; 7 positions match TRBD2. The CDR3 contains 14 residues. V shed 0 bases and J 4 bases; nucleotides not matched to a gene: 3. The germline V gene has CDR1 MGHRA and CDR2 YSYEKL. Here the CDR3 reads CASSQDSGAYEQYF. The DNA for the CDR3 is TGCGCCAGCAGCCAAGACAGCGGGGCGTACGAGCAGTACTTC.

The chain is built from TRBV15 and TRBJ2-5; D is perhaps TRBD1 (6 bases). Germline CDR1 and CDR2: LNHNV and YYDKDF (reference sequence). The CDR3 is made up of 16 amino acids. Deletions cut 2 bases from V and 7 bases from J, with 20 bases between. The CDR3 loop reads CATSRNPDPGQRTQYF. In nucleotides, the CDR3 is TGTGCCACCAGCAGAAATCCGGACCCGGGACAAAGGACCCAGTACTTC.

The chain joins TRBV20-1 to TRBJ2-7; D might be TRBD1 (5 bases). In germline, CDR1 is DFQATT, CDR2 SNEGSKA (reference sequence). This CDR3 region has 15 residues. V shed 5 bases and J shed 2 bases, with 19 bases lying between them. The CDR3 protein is CSASSGTGGPYEQYF. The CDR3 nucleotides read TGCAGTGCTTCCTCCGGAACAGGTGGACCCTACGAGCAGTACTTC.

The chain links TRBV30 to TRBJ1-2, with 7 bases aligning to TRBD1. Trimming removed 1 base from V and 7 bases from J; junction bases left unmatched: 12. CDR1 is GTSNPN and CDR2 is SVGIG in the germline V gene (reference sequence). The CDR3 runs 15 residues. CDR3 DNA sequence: TGTGCCTGGAGTGCTCAACTAACAGGGGAATCTGGCTACACCTTC. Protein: CAWSAQLTGESGYTF. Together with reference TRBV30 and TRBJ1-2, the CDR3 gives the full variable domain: SQTIHQWPATLVQPVGSPLSLECTVEGTSNPNLYWYRQAAGRGLQLLFYSVGIGQISSEVPQNLSASRPQDRQFILSSKKLLLSDSGFYLCAWSAQLTGESGYTFGSGTRLTVV.

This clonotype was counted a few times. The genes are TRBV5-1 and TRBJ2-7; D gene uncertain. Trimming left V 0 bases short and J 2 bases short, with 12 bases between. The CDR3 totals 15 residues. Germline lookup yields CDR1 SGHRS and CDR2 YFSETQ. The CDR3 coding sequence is TGCGCCAGCAGCTTGGCGGTGGGCCCCACCTACGAGCAGTACTTC. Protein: CASSLAVGPTYEQYF. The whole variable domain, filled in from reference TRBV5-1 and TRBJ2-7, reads KAGVTQTPRYLIKTRGQQVTLSCSPISGHRSVSWYQQTPGQGLQFLFEYFSETQRNKGNFPGRFSGRQFSNSRSEMNVSTLELGDSALYLCASSLAVGPTYEQYFGPGTRLTVT.

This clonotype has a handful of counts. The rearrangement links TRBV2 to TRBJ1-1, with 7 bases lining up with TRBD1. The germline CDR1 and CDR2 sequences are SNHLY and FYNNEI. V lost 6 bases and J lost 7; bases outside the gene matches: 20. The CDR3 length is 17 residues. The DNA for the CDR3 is TGTGCCAGCAGCGCTAGACCGGGACAGATGGGTCGTCTTGAAGCTTTCTTT. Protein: CASSARPGQMGRLEAFF.

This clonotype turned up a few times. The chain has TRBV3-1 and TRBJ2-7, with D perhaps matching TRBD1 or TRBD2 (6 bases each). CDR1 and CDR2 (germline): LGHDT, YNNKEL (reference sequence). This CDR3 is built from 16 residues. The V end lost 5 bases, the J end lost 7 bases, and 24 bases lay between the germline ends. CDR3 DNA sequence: TGTGCCAGCAGCTGGACCGGGGGCGGCAACCGGGGTGAGCAGTACTTC. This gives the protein CASSWTGGGNRGEQYF.

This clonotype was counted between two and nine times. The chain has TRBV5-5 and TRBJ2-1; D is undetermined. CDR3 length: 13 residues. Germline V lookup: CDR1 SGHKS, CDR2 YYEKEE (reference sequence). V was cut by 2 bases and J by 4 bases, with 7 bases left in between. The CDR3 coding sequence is TGTGCCAGCAGCTTTGACCTTTACAATGAGCAGTTCTTC. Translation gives CASSFDLYNEQFF.

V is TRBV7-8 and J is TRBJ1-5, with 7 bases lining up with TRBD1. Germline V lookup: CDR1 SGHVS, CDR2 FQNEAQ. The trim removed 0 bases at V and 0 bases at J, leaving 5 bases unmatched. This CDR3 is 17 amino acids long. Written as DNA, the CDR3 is TGTGCCAGCAGCTTAGCGAGGGGACAGACTAGCAATCAGCCCCAGCATTTT. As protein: CASSLARGQTSNQPQHF.

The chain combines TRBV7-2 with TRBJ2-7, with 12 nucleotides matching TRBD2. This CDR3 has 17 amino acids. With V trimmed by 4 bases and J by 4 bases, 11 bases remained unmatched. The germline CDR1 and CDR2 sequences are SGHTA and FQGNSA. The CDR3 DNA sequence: TGTGCCAGCAGCTCGGGACTAGCGGGCCCCCCGCTATACGAGCAGTACTTC. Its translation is CASSSGLAGPPLYEQYF.

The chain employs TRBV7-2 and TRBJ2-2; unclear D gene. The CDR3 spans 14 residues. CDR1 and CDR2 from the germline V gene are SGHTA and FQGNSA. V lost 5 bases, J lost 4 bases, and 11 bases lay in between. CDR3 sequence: CASSTGTTTGELFF. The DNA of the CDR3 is TGTGCCAGCAGCACCGGAACTACCACCGGGGAGCTGTTTTTT.

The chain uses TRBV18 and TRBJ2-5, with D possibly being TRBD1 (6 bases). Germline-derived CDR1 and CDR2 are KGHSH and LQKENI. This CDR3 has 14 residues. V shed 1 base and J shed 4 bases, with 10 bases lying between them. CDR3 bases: TGTGCCAGCTCACCACAATTCAGGGGAGAGACCCAGTACTTC. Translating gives CASSPQFRGETQYF.

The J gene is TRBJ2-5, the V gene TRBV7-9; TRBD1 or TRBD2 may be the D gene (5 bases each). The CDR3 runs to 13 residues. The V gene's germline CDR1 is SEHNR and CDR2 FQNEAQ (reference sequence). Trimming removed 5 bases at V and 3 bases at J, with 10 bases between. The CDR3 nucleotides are TGTGCCAGCAGCATCGGGACCGAAGAGACCCAGTACTTC. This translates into CASSIGTEETQYF.

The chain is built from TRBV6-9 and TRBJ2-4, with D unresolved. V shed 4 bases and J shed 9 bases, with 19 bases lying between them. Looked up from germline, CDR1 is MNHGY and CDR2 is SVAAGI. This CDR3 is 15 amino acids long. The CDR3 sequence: CASSSSDWVWGIQYF. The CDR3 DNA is TGTGCCAGCAGTTCGTCCGACTGGGTTTGGGGCATTCAGTACTTC.

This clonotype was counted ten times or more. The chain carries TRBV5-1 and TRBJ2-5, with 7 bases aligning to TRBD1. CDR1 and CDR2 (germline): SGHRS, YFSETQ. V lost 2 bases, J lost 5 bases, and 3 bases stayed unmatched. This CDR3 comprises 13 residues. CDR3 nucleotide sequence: TGCGCCAGCAGCTTTGAGGGGGCCGAGACCCAGTACTTC. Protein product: CASSFEGAETQYF.

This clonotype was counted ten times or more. CDR3 sequence (DNA): TGTGCCAGCAGCTCCCAGGGTTCTTACAATGAGCAGTTCTTC. Protein: CASSSQGSYNEQFF. The chain couples TRBV7-2 to TRBJ2-1; D perhaps matches TRBD1 (5 bases). The CDR3 sequence is 14 residues long. Germline CDR1 and CDR2: SGHTA and FQGNSA. The ends were cut back, 4 bases at V and 4 bases at J, with 11 bases in the middle.

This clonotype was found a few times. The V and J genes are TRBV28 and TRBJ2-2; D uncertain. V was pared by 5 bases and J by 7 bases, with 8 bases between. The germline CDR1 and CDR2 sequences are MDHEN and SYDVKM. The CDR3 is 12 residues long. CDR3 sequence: CASSNPIGELFF. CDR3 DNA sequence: TGTGCCAGCAGTAACCCGATCGGGGAGCTGTTTTTT.

This chain's CDR3 is CASSLQVQHEQYF. The CDR3 DNA is TGTGCCAGCAGTTTACAAGTGCAACACGAGCAGTACTTC. This rearrangement joins TRBV28 to TRBJ2-7; D not resolved. The CDR3 spans 13 residues. Trimming removed 2 bases from V and 5 bases from J, with 10 bases in between. The germline gives CDR1 MDHEN, CDR2 SYDVKM.

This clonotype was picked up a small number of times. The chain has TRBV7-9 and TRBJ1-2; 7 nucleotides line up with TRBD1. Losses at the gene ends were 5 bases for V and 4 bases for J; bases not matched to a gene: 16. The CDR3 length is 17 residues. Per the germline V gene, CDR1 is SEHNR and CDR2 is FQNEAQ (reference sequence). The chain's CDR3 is CASSDSVQGPAGYGYTF. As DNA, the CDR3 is TGTGCCAGCAGCGACTCGGTACAGGGGCCTGCTGGCTATGGCTACACCTTC.

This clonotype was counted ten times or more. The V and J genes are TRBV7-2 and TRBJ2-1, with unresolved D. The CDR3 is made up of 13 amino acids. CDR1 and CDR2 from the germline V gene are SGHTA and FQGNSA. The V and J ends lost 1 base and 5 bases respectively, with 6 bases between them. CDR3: CASSLDADNEQFF. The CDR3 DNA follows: TGTGCCAGCAGCTTAGATGCGGACAATGAGCAGTTCTTC.

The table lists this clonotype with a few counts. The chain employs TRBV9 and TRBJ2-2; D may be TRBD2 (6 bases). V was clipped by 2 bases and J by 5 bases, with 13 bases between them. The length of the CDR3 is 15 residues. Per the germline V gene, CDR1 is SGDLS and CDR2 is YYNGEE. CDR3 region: CASSVGGPLTGELFF. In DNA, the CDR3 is TGTGCCAGCAGCGTCGGGGGACCCCTTACCGGGGAGCTGTTTTTT.

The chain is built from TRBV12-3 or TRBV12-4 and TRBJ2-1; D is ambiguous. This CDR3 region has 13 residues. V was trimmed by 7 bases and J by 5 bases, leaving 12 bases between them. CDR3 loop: CASKTAVDNEQFF. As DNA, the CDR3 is TGTGCCAGCAAAACCGCGGTTGACAATGAGCAGTTCTTC.